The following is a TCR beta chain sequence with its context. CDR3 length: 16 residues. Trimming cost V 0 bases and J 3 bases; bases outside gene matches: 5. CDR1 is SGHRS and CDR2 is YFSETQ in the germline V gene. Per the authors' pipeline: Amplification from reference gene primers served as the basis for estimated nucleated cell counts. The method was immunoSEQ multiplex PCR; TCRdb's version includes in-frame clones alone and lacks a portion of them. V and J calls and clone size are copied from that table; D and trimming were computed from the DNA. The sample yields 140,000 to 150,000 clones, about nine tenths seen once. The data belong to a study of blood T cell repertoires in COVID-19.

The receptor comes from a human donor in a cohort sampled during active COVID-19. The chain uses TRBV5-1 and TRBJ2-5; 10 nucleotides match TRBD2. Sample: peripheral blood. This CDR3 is CASSLVASGGKETQYF. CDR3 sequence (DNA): TGCGCCAGCAGCTTGGTGGCTAGCGGGGGAAAAGAGACCCAGTACTTC.